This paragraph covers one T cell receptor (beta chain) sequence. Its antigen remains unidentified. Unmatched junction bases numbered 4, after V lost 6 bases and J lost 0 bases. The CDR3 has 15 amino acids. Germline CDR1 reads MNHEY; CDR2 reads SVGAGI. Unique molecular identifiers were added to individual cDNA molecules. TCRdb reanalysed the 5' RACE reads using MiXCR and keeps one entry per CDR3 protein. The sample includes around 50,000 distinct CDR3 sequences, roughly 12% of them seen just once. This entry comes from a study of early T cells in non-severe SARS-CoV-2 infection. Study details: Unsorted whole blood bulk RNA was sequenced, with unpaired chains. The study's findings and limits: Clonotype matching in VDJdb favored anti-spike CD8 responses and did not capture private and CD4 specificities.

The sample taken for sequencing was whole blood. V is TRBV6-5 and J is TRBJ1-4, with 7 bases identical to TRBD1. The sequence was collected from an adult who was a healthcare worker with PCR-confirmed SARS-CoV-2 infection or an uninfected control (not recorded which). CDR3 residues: CASRPTGATNEKLFF. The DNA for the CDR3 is TGTGCCAGCAGACCTACAGGGGCAACTAATGAAAAACTGTTTTTT.